The entry below gives a single TCR beta chain sequence along with its context. What it binds is unknown. The data originate from a study of cytomegalovirus exposure and HLA in healthy donors. Across the whole study: Among roughly 180 million T cells, an earlier analysis found approximately 110 million unique TCR beta sequences.

The PCR ran on 60 Vbeta and 13 Jbeta primers. Generated by immunoSEQ multiplex PCR, the TCRdb table keeps only in-frame clones and is missing some. Among under 150,000 clones, about four fifths were seen once, and the ten largest hold 6.2%. Trimming left V 6 bases short and J 9 bases short, with 22 bases between. Per germline, CDR1 SNHLY and CDR2 FYNNEI. The CDR3 runs 15 residues. At the time of sampling, donors were nominally healthy, though unrecorded immune exposures were likely. Study-level points and caveats: Immune exposure information comprised only CMV serostatus.

V and J are TRBV2 and TRBJ2-3; D is perhaps TRBD1 (8 bases). The TCR comes from a woman in her thirties or forties in good health and CMV-seropositive. The sequenced sample consisted of PBMCs. The CDR3 spells CASRPQGAQGGTQYF. As DNA, the CDR3 is TGTGCCAGCAGACCTCAGGGAGCACAGGGGGGGACGCAGTATTTT. The full variable domain, completed using reference TRBV2 and TRBJ2-3, is EPEVTQTPSHQVTQMGQEVILRCVPISNHLYFYWYRQILGQKVEFLVSFYNNEISEKSEIFDDQFSVERPDGSNFTLKIRSTKLEDSAMYFCASRPQGAQGGTQYFGPGTRLTVL.